This is a list of T cell receptor beta chains from one sample in a study of blood T cells in healthy people across ages. In TCRdb, the 5' RACE reads were re-called with MiXCR into one record per CDR3 protein. Seen here are 2 million or so distinct CDR3 sequences, roughly 50% observed once, and the top ten hold 2.1%. The sequenced sample was blood. These receptors all come from a woman aged 35 to 49 in good health. Both conserved end residues are part of each CDR3. A D gene is named only where the DNA matches it firmly. Rows give clone size only sometimes, using once, few, many, or a class for an expanded clone.

j_call clone_size v_call d_call cdr3_nt cdr3_aa
TRBJ2-4 NA TRBV28 TRBD2 TGTGCCAGCAGCCAACGGGAGGACATTCAGTACTTC CASSQREDIQYF
TRBJ1-2 NA TRBV7-2 NA TGTGCCAGCAGCTTGGATCCGCACCGGGAACTTAGTGGCTACACCTTC CASSLDPHRELSGYTF
TRBJ2-5 few TRBV7-2 NA TGTGCCAGCAGCTTAGACGGTCGGCTACAAGAGACCCAGTACTTC CASSLDGRLQETQYF
TRBJ2-5 NA TRBV3-1 TRBD2 TGTGCCAGCAGCCAGGGGGACTACTCCAAAGAGACCCAGTACTTC CASSQGDYSKETQYF
TRBJ2-7 NA TRBV15 NA TGTGCCACCAGCGGCCTAGAACCCTACGAGCAGTACTTC CATSGLEPYEQYF
TRBJ2-7 few TRBV28 TRBD2 TGTGCCAGCAGTCCCTACGGGGGGGACTACGAGCAGTACTTC CASSPYGGDYEQYF
TRBJ2-7 NA TRBV4-1 NA TGCGCCAGCAGCCAAGATTGGGCGGGCGCGTTTTCTGGTGCTCTGTACTTC CASSQDWAGAFSGALYF
TRBJ2-5 few TRBV10-3 NA TGTGCCATCAGATTGGACTCTCAAGAGACCCAGTACTTC CAIRLDSQETQYF
TRBJ1-2 NA TRBV5-6 NA TGTGCCAGCAGCCGTCGCCCCCAGGTTAACTATGGCTACACCTTC CASSRRPQVNYGYTF
TRBJ1-5 NA TRBV4-3 NA TGCGCCAGCAGCCAAGATGTTCGGTGGCCCCAGCATTTT CASSQDVRWPQHF
TRBJ2-6 NA TRBV27 NA TGTGCCAGCAGCCCCTCGGTGGGTGACTCTGGGGCCAACGTCCTGACTTTC CASSPSVGDSGANVLTF
TRBJ2-4 many TRBV7-2 TRBD1 TGTGCCAGCAGCTTAAGGGAAGGGGGCAGGAACATTCAGTACTTC CASSLREGGRNIQYF
TRBJ2-5 NA TRBV5-1 TRBD2 TGCGCCAGCAGCTCCACGGGACTAGCGGGCCAAGAGACCCAGTACTTC CASSSTGLAGQETQYF
TRBJ2-3 NA TRBV6-5 NA TGTGCCAGCAAGGTGGCCACCTACACAGATACGCAGTATTTT CASKVATYTDTQYF
TRBJ2-1 NA TRBV5-4 TRBD1 TGTGCCAGCAGCCCAAACAGGGGTGAGCAGTTCTTC CASSPNRGEQFF
TRBJ1-2 NA TRBV20-1 NA TGCAGTGCTAGAGATAACTCCAGGGGCACTAACTATGGCTACACCTTC CSARDNSRGTNYGYTF
TRBJ2-7 NA TRBV7-2 NA TGCGCCAGCAGCTTGGGGCCGGGACAAACCTACGAGCAGTACTTC CASSLGPGQTYEQYF
TRBJ2-1 NA TRBV10-1 TRBD1 TGCGCCAGCATGGACAGGGATTCGCCCTACAATGAGCAGTTCTTC CASMDRDSPYNEQFF
TRBJ1-1 NA TRBV20-1 NA TGCAGTGCTAGTCCGGGGAGAGGCACTGAAGCTTTCTTT CSASPGRGTEAFF
TRBJ2-4 NA TRBV6-5 TRBD1 TGTGCCAGCAGTTATAGCAACGGAATCGGGGTGGACAGGCGACTAGCCAAAAACATTCAGTACTTC CASSYSNGIGVDRRLAKNIQYF
TRBJ2-3 NA TRBV7-2 TRBD2 TGTGCCAGCACCCACGGCTCGGGGACTAGTTTGTATTTT CASTHGSGTSLYF
TRBJ2-1 few TRBV6-5 TRBD2 TGTGCCAGCAGTGGAAAGCGGGGGGTCTACAATGAGCAGTTCTTC CASSGKRGVYNEQFF
TRBJ1-2 NA TRBV27 TRBD1 TGTGCCAGCAGTTTATCAATTCGGACAGGGTTCCGCTATGGCTACACCTTC CASSLSIRTGFRYGYTF
TRBJ1-4 NA TRBV20-1 TRBD1 TGCAGTGCTAGTCCGGGACAGGCTAATGAAAAACTGTTTTTT CSASPGQANEKLFF
TRBJ1-1 NA TRBV6-1 NA TGTGCCAGCAGTGAAGAGGGGAGGTCCTACGGGAACACTGAAGCTTTCTTT CASSEEGRSYGNTEAFF
TRBJ2-7 NA TRBV24-1 NA TGTGCCACCAGGGTCTTGGGGGACGAGCAGTACTTC CATRVLGDEQYF
TRBJ2-2 NA TRBV3-1 NA TGTGCCAGCAGACGCTCCGGGACTCCGAACACCGGGGAGCTGTTTTTT CASRRSGTPNTGELFF
TRBJ1-2 NA TRBV7-9 TRBD1 TGTGCCAGCACCGACACAGGGGGCGGCTATGGCTACACCTTC CASTDTGGGYGYTF
TRBJ2-1 few TRBV12-3/TRBV12-4 NA TGTGCCAGCAGTTTAGCGCTGGTCGTCTCTGGTCGGAATGAGCAGTTCTTC CASSLALVVSGRNEQFF
TRBJ2-4 few TRBV3-1 NA TGTGCCAGCAGCCAACTCCAAGGGCAAAACATTCAGTACTTC CASSQLQGQNIQYF
TRBJ2-5 NA TRBV6-2/TRBV6-3 NA TGTGCCAGCAAACCCTCTACCCAAGAGACCCAGTACTTC CASKPSTQETQYF
TRBJ2-5 NA TRBV7-2 TRBD2 TGTGCCAGCAGCTTAATGGGGCTAGCGGGGTTGGGGGAGCAGTACTTC CASSLMGLAGLGEQYF
TRBJ2-5 NA TRBV28 NA TGTGCCAGCAGTTTACCCCACCGAAGGGAGACCCAGTACTTC CASSLPHRRETQYF
TRBJ1-2 NA TRBV20-1 NA TGCAGTGCTAGAGTGGAAGGCAGGAGACCGGGAGGCTACACCTTC CSARVEGRRPGGYTF
TRBJ1-6 NA TRBV6-2/TRBV6-3 NA TGTGCCAGCATTAACTTTCCCCGGCCGAGCTCCTATAATTCACCCCTCCACTTT CASINFPRPSSYNSPLHF
TRBJ1-5 NA TRBV4-3 NA TGCGCCAGCAGCCAAGAAGGGACGGATCAGCCCCAGCATTTT CASSQEGTDQPQHF
TRBJ2-6 NA TRBV18 NA TGTGCCAGCTCACCACCGTGGAGCTCTGGGGCCAACGTCCTGACTTTC CASSPPWSSGANVLTF
TRBJ1-2 NA TRBV3-1 NA TGTGCCAGCAGCCAAGTCAGCATGGGACGGGCGAACTATGGCTACACCTTC CASSQVSMGRANYGYTF
TRBJ2-7 few TRBV6-6 NA TGTGCCAGCAGCCGACCTACACAAACCTACGAGCAGTACTTC CASSRPTQTYEQYF
TRBJ2-7 NA TRBV2 NA TGTGCCAGCAGTGGTCTAGGGGTTGTTGCCGAGCAGTACTTC CASSGLGVVAEQYF
TRBJ2-3 NA TRBV27 NA TGTGCCAGCCTTGGAAACGGGCCGGGGACAGATACGCAGTATTTT CASLGNGPGTDTQYF
TRBJ2-1 many TRBV12-3/TRBV12-4 TRBD2 TGTGCCAGCAGTCCCCAGCGGGGGGGCAGGAATGAGCAGTTCTTC CASSPQRGGRNEQFF
TRBJ2-5 few TRBV29-1 NA TGCAGCGTTGACAGGAACCAAGAGACCCAGTACTTC CSVDRNQETQYF
TRBJ2-1 NA TRBV20-1 NA TGCAGTGCTAGAAGGGACCTCTACAATGAGCAGTTCTTC CSARRDLYNEQFF
TRBJ1-2 once TRBV27 NA TGTGCCAGCAGTCCAAGACACCCTTCCTATGGCTACACCTTC CASSPRHPSYGYTF
TRBJ2-1 NA TRBV7-6 TRBD1 TGTGCCAGCAGCTTTCACGGGACAGGGGGCAATGAGCAGTTCTTC CASSFHGTGGNEQFF
TRBJ2-5 few TRBV6-2/TRBV6-3 NA TGTGCCAGCAGGCGCCCGGGGTGGGAGACCCAGTACTTC CASRRPGWETQYF
TRBJ1-2 NA TRBV6-2/TRBV6-3 NA TGTGCCAGCATTCGGCGGGGGTATGCGGACTATGGCTACACCTTC CASIRRGYADYGYTF
TRBJ1-6 few TRBV27 TRBD1 TGTGCCAGCAGTCAGGGGGCGAATTCACCCCTCCACTTT CASSQGANSPLHF
TRBJ2-7 NA TRBV20-1 NA TGCAGTGCCGAGACCGTTGACGAGCAGTACTTC CSAETVDEQYF
TRBJ2-5 many TRBV7-2 NA TGTGCCAGCAGCTTAGGGGGGTCAGCTGGAGAGACCCAGTACTTC CASSLGGSAGETQYF
TRBJ2-5 NA TRBV21-1 NA NA CASSKVGTGARKETQYF
TRBJ1-2 NA TRBV14 NA TGTGCCAGCAGCCAAGTATTCGGAGGGGCCATTGGCTACACCTTC CASSQVFGGAIGYTF
TRBJ1-1 NA TRBV7-9 TRBD1 TGTGCCAGCAGCCCACAGGGGGCCCTGGGGACTGAAGCTTTCTTT CASSPQGALGTEAFF
TRBJ2-7 NA TRBV9 NA TGTGCCAGCAGCGTATTTTGGGCCTCATCCTACGAGCAGTACTTC CASSVFWASSYEQYF
TRBJ2-6 few TRBV28 NA TGTGCCAGCAGTTTCATCCCCCCACCCTCTGGGGCCAACGTCCTGACTTTC CASSFIPPPSGANVLTF
TRBJ1-2 NA TRBV12-3/TRBV12-4 NA TGTGCCAGCAGATCCCCAGCAGGGAGCATCGACACCTTC CASRSPAGSIDTF
TRBJ2-3 NA TRBV7-9 NA TGTGCCACAGGGATAGATACGCAGTATTTT CATGIDTQYF